Included here is one T cell receptor beta chain sequence, with context. The sample is drawn from a study of blood T cell repertoires in COVID-19. About the study: The origin of the acute and convalescent COVID-19 samples was the United States, Italy and Spain. PBMCs, B-cell-depleted T cells, or T cells were the source of the cDNA or gDNA that made up the material.

Assay: immunoSEQ multiplex PCR; the TCRdb copy retains only in-frame clones and omits some. The table includes hundreds of thousands of clones, roughly 90% detected once. Trimming cost V 5 bases and J 7 bases, with 11 bases left between them. This CDR3 contains 12 residues. CDR1 and CDR2 (germline): SGHTA, FQGNSA. Material: peripheral blood. This chain joins TRBV7-2 and TRBJ2-5, with D hard to call. This receptor was identified in a woman in her 70s with COVID-19, enrolled during active disease. DNA for the CDR3: TGTGCCAGCAGCCGTATCCCCGGGACCCAGTACTTC. It codes for CASSRIPGTQYF. Full variable domain (outside the CDR3, taken from reference TRBV7-2 and TRBJ2-5): GAGVSQSPSNKVTEKGKDVELRCDPISGHTALYWYRQSLGQGLEFLIYFQGNSAPDKSGLPSDRFSAERTGGSVSTLTIQRTQQEDSAVYLCASSRIPGTQYFGPGTRLLVL.